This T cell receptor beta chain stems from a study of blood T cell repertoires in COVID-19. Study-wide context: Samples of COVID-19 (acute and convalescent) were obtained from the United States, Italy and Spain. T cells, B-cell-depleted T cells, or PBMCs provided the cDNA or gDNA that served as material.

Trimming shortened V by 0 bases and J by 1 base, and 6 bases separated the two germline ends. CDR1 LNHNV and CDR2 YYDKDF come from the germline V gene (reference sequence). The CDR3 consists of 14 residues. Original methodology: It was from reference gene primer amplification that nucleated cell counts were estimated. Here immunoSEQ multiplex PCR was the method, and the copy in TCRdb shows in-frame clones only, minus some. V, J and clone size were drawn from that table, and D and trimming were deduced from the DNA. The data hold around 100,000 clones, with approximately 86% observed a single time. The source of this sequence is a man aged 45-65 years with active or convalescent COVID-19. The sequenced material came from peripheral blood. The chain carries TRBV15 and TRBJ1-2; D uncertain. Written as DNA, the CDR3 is TGTGCCACCAGCAGAGATGCGGTTAACTATGGCTACACCTTC. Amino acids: CATSRDAVNYGYTF.